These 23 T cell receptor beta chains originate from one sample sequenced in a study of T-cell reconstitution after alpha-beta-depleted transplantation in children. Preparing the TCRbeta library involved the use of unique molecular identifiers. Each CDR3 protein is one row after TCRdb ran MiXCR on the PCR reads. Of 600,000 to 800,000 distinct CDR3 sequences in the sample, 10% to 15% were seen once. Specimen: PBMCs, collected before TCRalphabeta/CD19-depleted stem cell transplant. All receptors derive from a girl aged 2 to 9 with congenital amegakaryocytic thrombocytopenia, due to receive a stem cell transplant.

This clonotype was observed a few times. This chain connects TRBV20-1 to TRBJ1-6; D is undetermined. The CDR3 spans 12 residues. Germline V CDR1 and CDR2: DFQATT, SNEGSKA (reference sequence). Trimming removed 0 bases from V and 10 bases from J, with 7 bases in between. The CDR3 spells CSARDGHSPLHF. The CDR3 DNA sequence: TGCAGTGCTAGAGATGGGCACTCACCCCTCCACTTT.

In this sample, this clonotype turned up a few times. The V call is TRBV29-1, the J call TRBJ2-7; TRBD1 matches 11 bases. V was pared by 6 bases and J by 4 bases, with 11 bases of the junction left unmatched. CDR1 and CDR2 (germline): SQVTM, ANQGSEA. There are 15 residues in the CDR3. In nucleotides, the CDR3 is TGCAGCGTCGTCCCCCGGGACAGGGGGTTGTACGAGCAGTACTTC. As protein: CSVVPRDRGLYEQYF.

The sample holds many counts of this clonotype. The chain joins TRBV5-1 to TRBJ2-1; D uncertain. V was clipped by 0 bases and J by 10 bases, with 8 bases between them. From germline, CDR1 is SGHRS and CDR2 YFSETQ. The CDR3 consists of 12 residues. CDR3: CASSLAAEEQFF. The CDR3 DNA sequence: TGCGCCAGCAGCTTGGCCGCGGAGGAGCAGTTCTTC.

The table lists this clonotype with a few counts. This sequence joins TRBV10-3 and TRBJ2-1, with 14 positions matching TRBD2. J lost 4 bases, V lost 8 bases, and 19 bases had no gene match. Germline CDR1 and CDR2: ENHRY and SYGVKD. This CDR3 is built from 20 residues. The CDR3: CAIRRKGGLAGAYRYNEQFF. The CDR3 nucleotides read TGTGCCATCCGAAGGAAGGGGGGACTAGCGGGAGCGTACCGATACAATGAGCAGTTCTTC.

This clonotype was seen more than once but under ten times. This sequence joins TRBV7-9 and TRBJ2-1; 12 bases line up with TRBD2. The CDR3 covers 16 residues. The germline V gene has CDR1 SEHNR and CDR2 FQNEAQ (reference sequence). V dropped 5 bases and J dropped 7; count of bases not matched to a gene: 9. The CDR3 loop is CASSAETSGSRNEQFF. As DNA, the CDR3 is TGTGCCAGCAGCGCCGAGACTAGCGGGAGTAGGAATGAGCAGTTCTTC.

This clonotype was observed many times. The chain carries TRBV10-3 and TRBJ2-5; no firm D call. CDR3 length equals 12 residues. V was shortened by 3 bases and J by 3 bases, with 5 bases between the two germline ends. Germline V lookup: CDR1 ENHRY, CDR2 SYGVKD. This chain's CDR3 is CAISDLEETQYF. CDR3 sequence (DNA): TGTGCCATCAGTGATTTGGAAGAGACCCAGTACTTC.

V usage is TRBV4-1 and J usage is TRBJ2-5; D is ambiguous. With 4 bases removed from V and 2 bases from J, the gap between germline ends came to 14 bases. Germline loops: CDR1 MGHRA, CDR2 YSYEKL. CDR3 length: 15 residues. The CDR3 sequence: CASSRWTRTQETQYF. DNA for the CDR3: TGCGCCAGCAGCCGCTGGACCCGTACTCAAGAGACCCAGTACTTC.

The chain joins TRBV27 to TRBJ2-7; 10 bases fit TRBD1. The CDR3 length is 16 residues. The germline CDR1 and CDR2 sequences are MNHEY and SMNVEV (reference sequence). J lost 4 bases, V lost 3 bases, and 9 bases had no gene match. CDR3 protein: CASSLLTGGSIYEQYF. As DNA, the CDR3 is TGTGCCAGCAGTTTGTTGACAGGGGGCTCGATTTACGAGCAGTACTTC.

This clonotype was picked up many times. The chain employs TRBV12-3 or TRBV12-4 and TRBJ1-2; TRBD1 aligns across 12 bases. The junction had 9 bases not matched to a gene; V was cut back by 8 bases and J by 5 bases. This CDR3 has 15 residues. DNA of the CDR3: TGTGCCAGCGGCCTAGGGACAGGGGGCTTATATGGCTACACCTTC. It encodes CASGLGTGGLYGYTF.

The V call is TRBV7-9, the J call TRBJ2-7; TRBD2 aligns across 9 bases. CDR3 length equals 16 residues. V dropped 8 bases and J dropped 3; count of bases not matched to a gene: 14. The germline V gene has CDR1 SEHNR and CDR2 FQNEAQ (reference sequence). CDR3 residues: CASEAESLAGSYEQYF. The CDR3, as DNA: TGTGCCAGCGAGGCGGAGTCTCTAGCGGGAAGCTACGAGCAGTACTTC.

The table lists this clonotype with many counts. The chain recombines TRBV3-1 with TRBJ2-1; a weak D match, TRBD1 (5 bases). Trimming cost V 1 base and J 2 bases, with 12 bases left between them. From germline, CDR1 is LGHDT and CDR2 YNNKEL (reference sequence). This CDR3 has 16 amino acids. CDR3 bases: TGTGCCAGCAGCCAAGGATCAGGGCCCACCTACAATGAGCAGTTCTTC. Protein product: CASSQGSGPTYNEQFF.

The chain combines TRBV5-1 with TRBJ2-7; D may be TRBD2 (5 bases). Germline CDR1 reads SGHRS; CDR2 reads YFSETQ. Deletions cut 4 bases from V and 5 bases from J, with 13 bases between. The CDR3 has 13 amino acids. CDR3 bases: TGCGCCAGCAGCGGAGGAGGACTCGACGAGCAGTACTTC. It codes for CASSGGGLDEQYF. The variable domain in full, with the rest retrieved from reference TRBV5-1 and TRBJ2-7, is KAGVTQTPRYLIKTRGQQVTLSCSPISGHRSVSWYQQTPGQGLQFLFEYFSETQRNKGNFPGRFSGRQFSNSRSEMNVSTLELGDSALYLCASSGGGLDEQYFGPGTRLTVT.

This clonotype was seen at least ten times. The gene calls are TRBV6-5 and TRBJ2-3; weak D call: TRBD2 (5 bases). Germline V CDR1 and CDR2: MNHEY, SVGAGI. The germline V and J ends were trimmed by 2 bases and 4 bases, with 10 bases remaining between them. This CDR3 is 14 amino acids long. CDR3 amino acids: CASSYSGVPDTQYF. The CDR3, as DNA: TGTGCCAGCAGTTACAGCGGCGTCCCAGATACGCAGTATTTT.

CDR3 amino acids: CASSMGQGSYEQYF. CDR3 nucleotides: TGCGCCAGCAGCATGGGACAGGGATCCTACGAGCAGTACTTC. The rearrangement joins TRBV5-1 to TRBJ2-7; 9 bases agree with TRBD1. With V trimmed by 4 bases and J by 1 base, 3 bases remained unmatched. This CDR3 is 14 amino acids long. Germline loops: CDR1 SGHRS, CDR2 YFSETQ.

The CDR3 region is CASSHRGQGWNEQFF. DNA for the CDR3: TGTGCCAGCAGCCACCGCGGACAGGGGTGGAATGAGCAGTTCTTC. The chain links TRBV5-6 to TRBJ2-1, with 9 bases aligning to TRBD1. With V trimmed by 4 bases and J by 7 bases, 9 bases remained unmatched. The CDR3 totals 15 residues. Germline CDR1 is SGHDT and CDR2 is YYEEEE.

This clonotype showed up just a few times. CDR3 nucleotide sequence: TGTGCCAGCAGCTTGGAGGGTCTAGCGGGATTGTCGTATGAGCAGTTCTTC. It encodes CASSLEGLAGLSYEQFF. The chain recombines TRBV5-5 with TRBJ2-1; 9 bases line up with TRBD2. J gave up 8 bases and V 0 bases, and 12 bases lay outside the gene matches. CDR1 is SGHKS and CDR2 is YYEKEE in the germline V gene (reference sequence). This CDR3 region has 17 residues.

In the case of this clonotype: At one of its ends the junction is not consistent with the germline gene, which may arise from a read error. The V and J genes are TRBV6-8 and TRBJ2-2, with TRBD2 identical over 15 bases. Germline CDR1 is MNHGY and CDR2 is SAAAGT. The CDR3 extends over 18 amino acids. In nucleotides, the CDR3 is TGTGCCAGCAGTAACCCGGGACTAGCGGGAGGACATACCGGGGAGCTGCTTTTT. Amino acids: CASSNPGLAGGHTGELLF.

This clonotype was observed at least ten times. The chain's CDR3 is CASSPRPSEQYF. Written as DNA, the CDR3 is TGTGCCAGCAGTCCAAGACCCAGCGAGCAGTACTTC. The chain joins TRBV12-3 or TRBV12-4 to TRBJ2-7, with D uncertain. The CDR3 runs to 12 residues. The V end lost 5 bases, the J end lost 6 bases, and 11 bases lay between the germline ends.

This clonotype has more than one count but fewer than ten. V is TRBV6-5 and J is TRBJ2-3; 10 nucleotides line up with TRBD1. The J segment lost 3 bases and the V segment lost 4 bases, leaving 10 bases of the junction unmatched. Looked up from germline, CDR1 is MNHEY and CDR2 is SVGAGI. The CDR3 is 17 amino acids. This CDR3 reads CASSFLYDRGRTDTQYF. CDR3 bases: TGTGCCAGCAGTTTCTTATACGACAGGGGGCGGACAGATACGCAGTATTTT.

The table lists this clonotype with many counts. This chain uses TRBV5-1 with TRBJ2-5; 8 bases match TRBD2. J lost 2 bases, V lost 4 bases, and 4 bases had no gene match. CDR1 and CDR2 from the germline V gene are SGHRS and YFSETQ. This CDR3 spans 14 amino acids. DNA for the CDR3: TGCGCCAGCAGCAAACTAGCGGATCAAGAGACCCAGTACTTC. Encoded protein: CASSKLADQETQYF. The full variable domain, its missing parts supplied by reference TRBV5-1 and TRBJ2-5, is KAGVTQTPRYLIKTRGQQVTLSCSPISGHRSVSWYQQTPGQGLQFLFEYFSETQRNKGNFPGRFSGRQFSNSRSEMNVSTLELGDSALYLCASSKLADQETQYFGPGTRLLVL.

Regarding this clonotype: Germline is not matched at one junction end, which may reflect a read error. The CDR3 nucleotides are TGCTGTGCTAATAGATGGGGGCGAGAGCTGTTCACAGATACGCAGTATTTT. This gives the protein CCANRWGRELFTDTQYF. The chain has TRBV20-1 and TRBJ2-3; TRBD1 is a possible D gene (6 bases). Germline V lookup: CDR1 DFQATT, CDR2 SNEGSKA (reference sequence). This CDR3 is 17 amino acids long.

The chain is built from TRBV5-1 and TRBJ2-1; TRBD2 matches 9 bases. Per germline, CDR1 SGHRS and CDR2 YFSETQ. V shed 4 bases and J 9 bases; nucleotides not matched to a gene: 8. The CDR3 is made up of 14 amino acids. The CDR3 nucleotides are TGCGCCAGCAGCCGACTAGCGGAGTTGGGTGAGCAGTTCTTC. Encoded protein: CASSRLAELGEQFF.

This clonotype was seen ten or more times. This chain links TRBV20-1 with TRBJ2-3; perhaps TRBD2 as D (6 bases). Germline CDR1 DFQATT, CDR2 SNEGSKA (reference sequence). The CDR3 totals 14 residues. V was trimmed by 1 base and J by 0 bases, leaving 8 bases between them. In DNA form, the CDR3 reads TGCAGTGCTAGAGGGGAGGCTAGCACAGATACGCAGTATTTT. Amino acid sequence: CSARGEASTDTQYF.